This TCR beta chain was identified during a study of blood T cell repertoires in COVID-19. As for the study in general: Samples representing acute and convalescent COVID-19 were sourced from the United States, Italy and Spain. From T cells, B-cell-depleted T cells, or PBMCs came the material, which was cDNA or gDNA.

In this sample, this clone turned up once. Original processing methods: It was from reference gene primer amplification that nucleated cell counts were estimated. Clones were read by immunoSEQ multiplex PCR, and TCRdb kept only the in-frame ones, dropping some. The DNA was the basis for D and trimming; V, J and clone size are from that table. Found here are 150,000 to 200,000 clones, around four fifths of them singletons; the top ten hold more than 5%. The trim removed 4 bases at V and 6 bases at J, leaving 1 base unmatched. Germline V CDR1 and CDR2: GTSNPN, SVGIG (reference sequence). The CDR3 has 11 residues.

Sequencing used peripheral blood. The chain uses TRBV30 and TRBJ1-2, with TRBD1 identical over 8 bases. The receptor was isolated from a woman aged 25-40 years with acute or convalescent COVID-19. The CDR3 is CAWTGGNGYTF. The DNA for the CDR3 is TGTGCCTGGACAGGGGGCAATGGCTACACCTTC.